This record covers a single T cell receptor (beta chain). The antigen is not known. These data originate in a study of T-cell memory formation after mild COVID-19. Notes on the study in general: What remained unconfirmed was the SARS-CoV-2 specificity of second-wave clones peaking on day 37.

TCRdb itself ran the 5' RACE reads through MiXCR, one entry per CDR3 protein. The table includes 450,000 or so distinct CDR3 sequences, around 25% detected once. Deletions cut 4 bases from V and 0 bases from J, with 12 bases between. Germline V gene data show CDR1 as KGHDR and CDR2 as SFDVKD. The CDR3 covers 16 residues. The rearrangement links TRBV24-1 to TRBJ2-4; D gene uncertain. Sequencing was done on a sample of PBMCs or a T cell subset sorted from them (not recorded which). The TCR was taken from an adult woman who had mild COVID-19 (a few samples of this study predate the infection). Cell type and time point are not known. The CDR3, as DNA: TGTGCCACCAGTGACCCTGACGCCGAAGCCAAAAACATTCAGTACTTC. This codes for CATSDPDAEAKNIQYF.